Detailed here is one TCR beta chain. The specificity of this receptor is unknown. No quality values exist for individual bases; no much larger clone is one base distant. The data derive from a study of blood T cells in healthy people across ages (dated by TCRdb to 2015 to 2017). Concerning the study at large: In model experiments, roughly one uniquely barcoded TCR beta cDNA molecule per two T cells was captured by template switching. To track age-related changes in TCR beta repertoire diversity, the study relied on deep sequencing normalized with unique cDNA molecular identifiers. The donors were divided into four age groups: young (average approximately 16 years), middle-aged (approximately 39), aged (roughly 60) and long-lived (about 79). To avoid experimental bias, donors of different ages were randomly spread across the sequencing lanes. Using the same blood draw, the study looked at two additional independent replicas of 1 million unique cDNA reads for two donors, one aged 18 to 30 and the other aged 80 or older. Overall results and qualifications from the work: A strong correlation was found between observed TCR beta diversity and the percentage of naive T cells measured by flow cytometry. Bulk unsorted PBMC profiling prevented conclusive comparison of naive and antigen-experienced compartments. Total diversity estimates from one million sequenced T cells were considered lower bounds and underestimates. Because donor CMV infection status was unknown, age-related changes in expanded clonotypes were potentially confounded. As age increased, observed TCR beta diversity per million T cells dropped in a roughly linear way, and a significant reduction was already evident by age 40. Compared with the aged group, more naive CD4+ T cells, fewer expanded clones and increased TCR diversity were shown by the long-lived group, suggesting age selection.

Inclusive of the bounding cysteine and phenylalanine, the CDR3 is 12 residues long. Of all the DNA, just the CDR3 is kept, 36 bases in frame from base 1. CDR1 and CDR2 (MGHDK, SYGVNS) derive from the germline V gene. Library preparation used 5' RACE. Sequenced using an Illumina HiSeq 2500. The second PCR ran for about 6 to 11 cycles and used a J-beta primer mix along with a sample-barcoded 5' primer. A template-switch 5' adaptor carrying 12 random nucleotides introduced a unique molecular identifier onto each TCR beta cDNA molecule. Each sample yielded at least 2.5 million CDR3-containing paired-end reads. First-strand cDNA was synthesized from all RNA with the Mint cDNA synthesis kit, primed by a TRBC-specific oligonucleotide. Following uracil-DNA glycosylase treatment, all cDNA underwent a first 18-cycle PCR with the universal primers M1SS and BC2_uni_R. The paper's processing steps were these. For normalization, 1 million high-quality reads, each with a distinct molecular identifier, were randomly selected from each sample. Instead of being binned into consensus sequences, reads with shared molecular identifiers were discarded. CDR3 identification, clonotype clustering and error correction used MiTCR with a Q25 quality threshold and the strictest error-elimination algorithm. A nonparametric unseen species model using Euler transformation provided a lower-bound estimate of total TCR beta diversity. The public reads were quality trimmed at Q25 with fastp and then assembled into clones with MiXCR by TCRdb, keeping productive beta chains. Here each entry gathers all rows of one CDR3 protein and keeps the most common genes and DNA. The V and J calls and clone size come from TCRdb's table, not from the authors' own analysis. Recorded for this sample are hundreds of thousands of distinct CDR3 sequences; approximately 52% of them occurred a single time. The biggest ten clones account for about 13% of the sample.

The 40 or so donors, aged 6 to 90 years, were systemically healthy Caucasian individuals from Russia. Each donor gave 8 to 10 milliliters of peripheral blood, drawn into EDTA-treated Vacutainer tubes. Ficoll-Paque density-gradient centrifugation was used to isolate PBMCs, with at least 7 million per sample. Trizol reagent was used to extract total RNA from the PBMCs, yielding at least 5 micrograms per sample. For every donor, flow cytometry on a PBMC aliquot measured the percentage of naive CD45RAhigh/CD27high T cells. The V gene is TRBV25-1 and the J gene is TRBJ2-7; 7 central bases correspond to TRBD1. This receptor was identified in a woman of 80 years or more in good health. The sequencing input was blood. The CDR3 in this case is CATTGQSYEQYF. The sequenced DNA: TGTGCAACAACGGGACAGAGCTACGAGCAGTACTTC.